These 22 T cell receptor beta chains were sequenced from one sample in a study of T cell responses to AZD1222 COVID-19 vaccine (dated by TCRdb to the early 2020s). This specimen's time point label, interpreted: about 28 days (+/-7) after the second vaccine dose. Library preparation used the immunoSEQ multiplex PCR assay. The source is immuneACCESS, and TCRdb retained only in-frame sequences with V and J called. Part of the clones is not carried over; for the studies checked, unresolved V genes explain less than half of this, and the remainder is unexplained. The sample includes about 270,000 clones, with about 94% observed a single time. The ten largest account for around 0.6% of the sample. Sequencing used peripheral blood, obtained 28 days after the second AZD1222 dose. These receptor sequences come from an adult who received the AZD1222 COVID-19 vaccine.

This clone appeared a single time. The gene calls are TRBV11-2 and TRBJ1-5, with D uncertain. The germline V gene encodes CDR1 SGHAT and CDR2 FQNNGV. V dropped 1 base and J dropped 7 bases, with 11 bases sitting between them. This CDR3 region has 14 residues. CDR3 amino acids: CASSLGTAPQPQHF. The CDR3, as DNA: TGTGCCAGCAGCTTAGGTACGGCTCCCCAGCCCCAGCATTTT.

The CDR3 DNA sequence: TGTGCCAGCAGCCGACAGAACTATGGCTACACCTTC. Translation gives CASSRQNYGYTF. The V and J genes are TRBV3-1 (or the pseudogene TRBV3-2) and TRBJ1-2; D possibly corresponds to TRBD1 (5 bases). V was clipped by 4 bases and J by 2 bases, with 5 bases between them. This CDR3 spans 12 amino acids. Germline V gene data show CDR1 as LGHDT and CDR2 as YNNKEL (reference sequence).

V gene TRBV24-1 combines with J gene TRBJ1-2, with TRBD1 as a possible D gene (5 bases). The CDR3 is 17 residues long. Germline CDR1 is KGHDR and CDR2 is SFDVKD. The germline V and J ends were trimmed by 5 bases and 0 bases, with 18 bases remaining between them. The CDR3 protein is CATSGPADIGTNYGYTF. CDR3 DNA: TGTGCCACCAGTGGGCCCGCGGACATCGGAACTAACTATGGCTACACCTTC.

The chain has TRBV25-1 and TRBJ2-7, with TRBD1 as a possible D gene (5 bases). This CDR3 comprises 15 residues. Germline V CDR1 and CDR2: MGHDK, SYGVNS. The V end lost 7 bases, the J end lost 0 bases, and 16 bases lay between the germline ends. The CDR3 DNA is TGTGCCAGCACCCCTCCAATAGGGGACTCCTACGAGCAGTACTTC. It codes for CASTPPIGDSYEQYF.

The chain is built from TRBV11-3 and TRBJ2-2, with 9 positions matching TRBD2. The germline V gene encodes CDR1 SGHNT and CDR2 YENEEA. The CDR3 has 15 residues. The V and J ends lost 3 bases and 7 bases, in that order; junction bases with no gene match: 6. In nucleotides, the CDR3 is TGTGCCAGCAGCTTTGCGGGGGGGCCGATCGGGGAGCTGTTTTTT. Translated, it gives CASSFAGGPIGELFF.

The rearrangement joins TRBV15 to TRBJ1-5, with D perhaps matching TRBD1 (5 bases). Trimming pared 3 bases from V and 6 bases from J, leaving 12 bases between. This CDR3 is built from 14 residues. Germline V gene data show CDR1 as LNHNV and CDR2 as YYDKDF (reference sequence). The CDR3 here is CATSSDSYGQPQHF. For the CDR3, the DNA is TGTGCCACCAGCAGCGACAGTTACGGTCAGCCCCAGCATTTT.

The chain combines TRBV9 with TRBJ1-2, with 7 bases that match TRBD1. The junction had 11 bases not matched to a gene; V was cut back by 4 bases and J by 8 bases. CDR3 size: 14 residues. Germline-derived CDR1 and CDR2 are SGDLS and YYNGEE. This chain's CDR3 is CASSNMGQPRGYTF. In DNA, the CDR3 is TGTGCCAGCAGCAACATGGGACAGCCAAGGGGCTACACCTTC.

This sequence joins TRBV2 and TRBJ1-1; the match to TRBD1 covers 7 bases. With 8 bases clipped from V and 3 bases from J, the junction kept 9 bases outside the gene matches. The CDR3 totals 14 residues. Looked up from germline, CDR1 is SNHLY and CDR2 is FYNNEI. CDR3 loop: CASHYDREYTEAFF. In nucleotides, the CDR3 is TGTGCCAGCCATTACGACAGGGAGTACACTGAAGCTTTCTTT.

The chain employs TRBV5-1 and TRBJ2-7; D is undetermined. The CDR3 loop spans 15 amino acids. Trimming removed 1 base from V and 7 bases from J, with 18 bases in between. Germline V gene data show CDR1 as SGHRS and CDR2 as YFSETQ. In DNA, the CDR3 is TGCGCCAGCAGCTTGTTTTCCGGGTCCCTGAGGGAGCAGTACTTC. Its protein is CASSLFSGSLREQYF.

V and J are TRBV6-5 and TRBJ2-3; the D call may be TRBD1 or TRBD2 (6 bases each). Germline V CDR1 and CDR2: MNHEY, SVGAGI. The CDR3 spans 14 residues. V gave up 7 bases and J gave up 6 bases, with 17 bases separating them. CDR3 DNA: TGTGCCAGCAAAGGGACACGAGGGGGGGATACGCAGTATTTT. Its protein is CASKGTRGGDTQYF.

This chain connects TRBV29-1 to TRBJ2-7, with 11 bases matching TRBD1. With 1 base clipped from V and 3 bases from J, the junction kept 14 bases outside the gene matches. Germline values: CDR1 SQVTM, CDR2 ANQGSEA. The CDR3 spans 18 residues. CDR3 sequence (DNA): TGCAGCGTTGAAGTCTGGAACGGGACGGGACAGGGGGTCTACGAGCAGTACTTC. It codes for CSVEVWNGTGQGVYEQYF.

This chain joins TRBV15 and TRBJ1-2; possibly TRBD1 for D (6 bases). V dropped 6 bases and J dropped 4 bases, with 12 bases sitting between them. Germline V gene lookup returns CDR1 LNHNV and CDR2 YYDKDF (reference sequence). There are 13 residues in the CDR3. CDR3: CATRAGAGYGYTF. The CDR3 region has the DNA TGTGCCACCAGAGCGGGGGCTGGCTATGGCTACACCTTC.

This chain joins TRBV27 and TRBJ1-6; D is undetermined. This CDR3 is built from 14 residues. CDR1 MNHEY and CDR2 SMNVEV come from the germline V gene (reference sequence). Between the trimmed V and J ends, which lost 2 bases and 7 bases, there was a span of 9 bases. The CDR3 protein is CASSLQRPNSPLHF. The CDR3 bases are TGTGCCAGCAGTTTACAACGCCCGAATTCACCCCTCCACTTT.

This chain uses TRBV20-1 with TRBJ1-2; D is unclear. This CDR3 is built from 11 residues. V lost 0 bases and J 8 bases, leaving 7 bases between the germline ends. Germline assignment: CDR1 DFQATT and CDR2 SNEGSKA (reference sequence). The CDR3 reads CSARDPKGYTF. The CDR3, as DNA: TGCAGTGCTAGAGATCCAAAAGGCTACACCTTC.

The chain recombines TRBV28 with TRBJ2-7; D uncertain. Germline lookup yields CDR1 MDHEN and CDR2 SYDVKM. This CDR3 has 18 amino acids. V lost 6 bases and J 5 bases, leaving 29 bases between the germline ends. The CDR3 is CASSLARQSFYASDEQYF. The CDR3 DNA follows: TGTGCCAGCAGCCTGGCTCGGCAGTCCTTTTACGCATCGGACGAGCAGTACTTC.

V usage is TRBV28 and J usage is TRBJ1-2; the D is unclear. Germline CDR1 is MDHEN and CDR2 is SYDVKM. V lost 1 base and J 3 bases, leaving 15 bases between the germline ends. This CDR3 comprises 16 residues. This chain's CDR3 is CASSLSLIQAYYGYTF. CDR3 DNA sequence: TGTGCCAGCAGTTTATCTTTAATTCAGGCCTACTATGGCTACACCTTC.

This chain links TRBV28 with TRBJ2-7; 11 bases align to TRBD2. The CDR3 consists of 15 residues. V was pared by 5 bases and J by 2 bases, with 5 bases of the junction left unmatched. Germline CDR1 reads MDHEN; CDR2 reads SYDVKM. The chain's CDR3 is CASSDSGRAPYEQYF. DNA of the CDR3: TGTGCCAGCAGTGATAGCGGGAGGGCCCCCTACGAGCAGTACTTC. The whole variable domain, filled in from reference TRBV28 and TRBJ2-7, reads DVKVTQSSRYLVKRTGEKVFLECVQDMDHENMFWYRQDPGLGLRLIYFSYDVKMKEKGDIPEGYSVSREKKERFSLILESASTNQTSMYLCASSDSGRAPYEQYFGPGTRLTVT.

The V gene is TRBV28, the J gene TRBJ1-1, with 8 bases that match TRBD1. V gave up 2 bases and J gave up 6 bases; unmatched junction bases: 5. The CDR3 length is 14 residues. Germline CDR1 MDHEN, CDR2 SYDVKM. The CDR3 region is CASSLVGTGAEAFF. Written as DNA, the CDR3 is TGTGCCAGCAGTTTAGTCGGGACAGGCGCTGAAGCTTTCTTT. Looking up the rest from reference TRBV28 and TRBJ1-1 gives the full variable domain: DVKVTQSSRYLVKRTGEKVFLECVQDMDHENMFWYRQDPGLGLRLIYFSYDVKMKEKGDIPEGYSVSREKKERFSLILESASTNQTSMYLCASSLVGTGAEAFFGQGTRLTVV.

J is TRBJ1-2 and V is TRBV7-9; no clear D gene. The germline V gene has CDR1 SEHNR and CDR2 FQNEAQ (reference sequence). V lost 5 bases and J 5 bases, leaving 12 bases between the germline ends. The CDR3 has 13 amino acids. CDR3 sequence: CASSQEQLYGYTF. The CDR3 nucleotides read TGTGCCAGCAGCCAGGAGCAGCTTTATGGCTACACCTTC.

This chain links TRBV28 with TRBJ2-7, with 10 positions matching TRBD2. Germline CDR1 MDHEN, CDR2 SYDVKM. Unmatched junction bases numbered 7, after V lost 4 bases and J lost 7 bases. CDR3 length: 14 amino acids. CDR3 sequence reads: CASSSSGRAREQYF. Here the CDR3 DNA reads TGTGCCAGCAGTTCGAGCGGGAGGGCCCGGGAGCAGTACTTC.

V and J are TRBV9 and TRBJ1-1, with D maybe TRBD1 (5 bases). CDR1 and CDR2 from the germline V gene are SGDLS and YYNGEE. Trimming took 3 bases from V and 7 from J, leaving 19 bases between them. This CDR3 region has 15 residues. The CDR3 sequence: CASSASFGTEYEAFF. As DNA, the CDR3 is TGTGCCAGCAGCGCCTCCTTCGGGACGGAATATGAAGCTTTCTTT.

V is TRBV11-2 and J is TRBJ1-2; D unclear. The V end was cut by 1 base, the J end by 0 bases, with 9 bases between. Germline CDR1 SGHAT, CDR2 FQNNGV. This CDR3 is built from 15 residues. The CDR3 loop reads CASSLGRTTNYGYTF. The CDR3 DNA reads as TGTGCCAGCAGCTTAGGTCGAACAACTAACTATGGCTACACCTTC. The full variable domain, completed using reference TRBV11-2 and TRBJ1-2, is EAGVAQSPRYKIIEKRQSVAFWCNPISGHATLYWYQQILGQGPKLLIQFQNNGVVDDSQLPKDRFSAERLKGVDSTLKIQPAKLEDSAVYLCASSLGRTTNYGYTFGSGTRLTVV.